Below, 21 T cell receptor beta chains from the same sample are listed, as sequenced in a study of shared clonotypes between healthy human individuals. Only in-frame clones appear in the TCRdb table, and some are missing; sequencing was by immunoSEQ multiplex PCR. The sample holds 490,000 or so clones, about 80% seen once. Sequencing input: PBMCs. The source of these receptors is a woman between 35 and 50 years old in good health. Some clones in this sample may be carry-over from other donors' samples.

This clone was detected only once. In nucleotides, the CDR3 is TGTGCCAGTAGTATGCCAGGGGGCAGATATCAGCCCCAGCATTTT. It codes for CASSMPGGRYQPQHF. This chain uses TRBV19 with TRBJ1-5; the match to TRBD1 covers 8 bases. Germline-derived CDR1 and CDR2 are LNHDA and SQIVND (reference sequence). The trim removed 3 bases at V and 5 bases at J, leaving 6 bases unmatched. CDR3 size: 15 residues. Using reference TRBV19 and TRBJ1-5 for the parts outside the CDR3, the full variable domain is DGGITQSPKYLFRKEGQNVTLSCEQNLNHDAMYWYRQDPGQGLRLIYYSQIVNDFQKGDIAEGYSVSREKKESFPLTVTSAQKNPTAFYLCASSMPGGRYQPQHFGDGTRLSIL.

This rearrangement joins TRBV5-1 to TRBJ2-3; D might be TRBD2 (6 bases). Germline lookup yields CDR1 SGHRS and CDR2 YFSETQ. V dropped 5 bases and J dropped 4 bases, with 14 bases sitting between them. This CDR3 has 14 residues. CDR3 nucleotides: TGCGCCAGCAGGACGGTCGGGAGTCCAGATACGCAGTATTTT. This encodes CASRTVGSPDTQYF.

The gene calls are TRBV27 and TRBJ2-1; 7 nucleotides agree with TRBD2. Trimming removed 6 bases from V and 10 bases from J; junction bases left unmatched: 9. The CDR3 is made up of 13 amino acids. The germline V gene encodes CDR1 MNHEY and CDR2 SMNVEV (reference sequence). This CDR3 reads CASSAGVLQEQFF. The CDR3 coding sequence is TGTGCCAGCAGCGCGGGAGTGCTACAGGAGCAGTTCTTC.

With respect to this clone: This sample includes further DNA sequences coding for the same CDR3. The genes are TRBV6-5 and TRBJ2-3, with TRBD2 matching over 7 bases. This CDR3 has 14 amino acids. V trimming: 2 bases; J trimming: 3 bases; junction bases outside the gene matches: 2. Germline assignment: CDR1 MNHEY and CDR2 SVGAGI. The CDR3, as DNA: TGTGCCAGCAGTTACGGCGGGAGTACAGATACGCAGTATTTT. Translation gives CASSYGGSTDTQYF.

Concerning this clone itself: This sample includes further DNA sequences coding for the same CDR3. The chain employs TRBV7-3 and TRBJ2-5; 14 bases line up with TRBD2. The CDR3 extends over 13 amino acids. Unmatched junction bases numbered 0, after V lost 8 bases and J lost 4 bases. The germline V gene has CDR1 SGHTA and CDR2 FQGTGA. DNA for the CDR3: TGTGCCAGCGGACTAGCGGGAGGAGAGACCCAGTACTTC. It encodes CASGLAGGETQYF.

V gene TRBV11-2 combines with J gene TRBJ2-7; 7 nucleotides agree with TRBD2. This CDR3 has 13 amino acids. Germline-derived CDR1 and CDR2 are SGHAT and FQNNGV. V gave up 7 bases and J gave up 1 base; unmatched junction bases: 4. For the CDR3, the DNA is TGTGCCAGCAACTACGGGGGGTCCTACGAGCAGTACTTC. Amino acid sequence: CASNYGGSYEQYF.

The rearrangement links TRBV18 to TRBJ2-7, with a tentative D call TRBD2 (5 bases). The germline V and J ends were trimmed by 4 bases and 2 bases, with 12 bases remaining between them. Germline V gives CDR1 KGHSH, CDR2 LQKENI. The CDR3 totals 14 residues. The CDR3 is CASSRIGDTYEQYF. In nucleotides, the CDR3 is TGTGCCAGCTCACGAATCGGGGATACCTACGAGCAGTACTTC. The whole variable domain, remainder taken from reference TRBV18 and TRBJ2-7, is NAGVMQNPRHLVRRRGQEARLRCSPMKGHSHVYWYRQLPEEGLKFMVYLQKENIIDESGMPKERFSAEFPKEGPSILRIQQVVRGDSAAYFCASSRIGDTYEQYFGPGTRLTVT.

The rearrangement joins TRBV5-4 to TRBJ2-3, with 11 bases fitting TRBD2. Germline V gene sequence: CDR1 SGHNT, CDR2 YYREEE (reference sequence). The CDR3 sequence is 16 residues long. The junction had 5 bases not matched to a gene; V was cut back by 0 bases and J by 5 bases. The CDR3 nucleotides are TGTGCCAGCAGCTTGGATACTAGCGGGAGCGGAGATACGCAGTATTTT. The encoded protein is CASSLDTSGSGDTQYF.

The rearrangement links TRBV19 to TRBJ1-5; weak D call: TRBD1 (6 bases). The CDR3 length is 14 residues. Per the germline V gene, CDR1 is LNHDA and CDR2 is SQIVND (reference sequence). Deletions cut 5 bases from V and 5 bases from J, with 13 bases between. DNA for the CDR3: TGTGCCAGTAGTCTCAGACAGGTGGATCAGCCCCAGCATTTT. It specifies CASSLRQVDQPQHF.

J is TRBJ2-7 and V is TRBV6-1; weak D call: TRBD1 (7 bases). Per the germline V gene, CDR1 is MNHNS and CDR2 is SASEGT. V lost 0 bases and J lost 4, with 13 bases in between. This CDR3 region has 15 residues. The DNA of the CDR3 is TGTGCCAGCAGTGAAGCGGAGGGGGCGCAGTACGAGCAGTACTTC. It translates to CASSEAEGAQYEQYF.

Comment on this clone: With only one base between it and a far larger clone, this is likely a read error. The sample holds other DNA sequences that translate to the same CDR3. V gene TRBV29-1 combines with J gene TRBJ1-5; D is uncertain. The CDR3 consists of 13 residues. Germline V gene lookup returns CDR1 SQVTM and CDR2 ANQGSEA. Trimming left V 4 bases short and J 4 bases short, with 11 bases between. CDR3: CSVAQGPNQPQHF. In DNA form, the CDR3 reads TGCAGCGTTGCCCAAGGGCCAAATCAGCCCCAGCATTTT.

This clone was detected only a few times. The chain combines TRBV5-1 with TRBJ1-2; 8 bases agree with TRBD1. The germline V gene has CDR1 SGHRS and CDR2 YFSETQ. Trimming at V came to 4 bases and at J to 5 bases, leaving 10 bases not matched to a gene. This CDR3 is 15 amino acids long. In nucleotides, the CDR3 is TGCGCCAGCAGCCCGGGACAGGCAAACTCGTATGGCTACACCTTC. Translating gives CASSPGQANSYGYTF.

A remark on this clone: Other DNA sequences in the same sample also yield this CDR3. The J gene is TRBJ1-5, the V gene TRBV19; 7 nucleotides align to TRBD1. Germline lookup yields CDR1 LNHDA and CDR2 SQIVND (reference sequence). V trimming: 5 bases; J trimming: 4 bases; junction bases outside the gene matches: 8. The CDR3 loop spans 15 amino acids. The CDR3: CASSYGTVGNQPQHF. CDR3 coding DNA: TGTGCCAGTAGTTACGGGACAGTCGGAAATCAGCCCCAGCATTTT. The whole variable domain, remainder taken from reference TRBV19 and TRBJ1-5, is DGGITQSPKYLFRKEGQNVTLSCEQNLNHDAMYWYRQDPGQGLRLIYYSQIVNDFQKGDIAEGYSVSREKKESFPLTVTSAQKNPTAFYLCASSYGTVGNQPQHFGDGTRLSIL.

Turning to this clone: Being one base from a much bigger clone, this may be a read error. CDR3 DNA sequence: TGCGCCAGCAGCCCCCCGGCCAACAGGGTTGGGCTTACTAACTATGGCTACACCTTC. The encoded protein is CASSPPANRVGLTNYGYTF. The chain is built from TRBV4-1 and TRBJ1-2; possible D gene TRBD1, 6 bases. V was cut by 4 bases and J by 0 bases, with 24 bases left in between. The CDR3 loop spans 19 amino acids. Germline V gene data show CDR1 as MGHRA and CDR2 as YSYEKL.

This chain joins TRBV7-6 and TRBJ2-7; a weak D match, TRBD2 (5 bases). This CDR3 is 14 amino acids long. The V end was cut by 1 base, the J end by 9 bases, with 16 bases between. From germline, CDR1 is SGHVS and CDR2 FNYEAQ. CDR3 DNA: TGTGCCAGCAGCTTAGGTGACGCGACCGGGGTGCAGTACTTC. Protein product: CASSLGDATGVQYF. Together with reference TRBV7-6 and TRBJ2-7, the CDR3 gives the full variable domain: GAGVSQSPRYKVTKRGQDVALRCDPISGHVSLYWYRQALGQGPEFLTYFNYEAQQDKSGLPNDRFSAERPEGSISTLTIQRTEQRDSAMYRCASSLGDATGVQYFGPGTRLTVT.

This clone was detected only a few times. The chain combines TRBV5-1 with TRBJ1-5; D remains unclear. V lost 0 bases to trimming and J lost 6 bases, with 7 bases between them. The CDR3 totals 13 residues. Germline V gives CDR1 SGHRS, CDR2 YFSETQ. CDR3 in DNA: TGCGCCAGCAGCTTGGGGTTTGGTCAGCCCCAGCATTTT. Its translation is CASSLGFGQPQHF.

Details on this clone: The junction does not match germline at one end; this may be a read error. V gene TRBV7-7 combines with J gene TRBJ2-1; 12 nucleotides agree with TRBD2. The CDR3 loop spans 15 amino acids. CDR1 SSHAT and CDR2 FNYEAQ come from the germline V gene (reference sequence). Here the CDR3 DNA reads TGTGCTAGCAGCCCCCTGACTAGCGGGAGTGGGGAGCAGTTCTTC. Protein sequence: CASSPLTSGSGEQFF.

This clone has at least ten counts. This chain uses TRBV9 with TRBJ2-1; no firm D call. The V end was cut by 0 bases, the J end by 9 bases, with 13 bases between. The CDR3 contains 14 residues. Germline CDR1 is SGDLS and CDR2 is YYNGEE. CDR3 amino acids: CASSVGVSTGEQFF. Here the CDR3 DNA reads TGTGCCAGCAGCGTAGGGGTTTCTACGGGTGAGCAGTTCTTC. The entire variable domain, with the rest obtained from reference TRBV9 and TRBJ2-1, is as follows: DSGVTQTPKHLITATGQRVTLRCSPRSGDLSVYWYQQSLDQGLQFLIQYYNGEERAKGNILERFSAQQFPDLHSELNLSSLELGDSALYFCASSVGVSTGEQFFGPGTRLTVL.

Regarding this clone: Other DNA sequences within the sample encode an identical CDR3. The V call is TRBV5-1, the J call TRBJ2-7; D not resolved. Germline-derived CDR1 and CDR2 are SGHRS and YFSETQ. This CDR3 is built from 13 residues. Trimming removed 1 base from V and 3 bases from J, with 8 bases in between. CDR3 DNA: TGCGCCAGCAGCTTGTCCCCGGACTACGAGCAGTACTTC. This gives the protein CASSLSPDYEQYF.

The chain joins TRBV6-5 to TRBJ1-4; D is perhaps TRBD1 (6 bases). The CDR3 consists of 14 residues. Trimming cost V 8 bases and J 0 bases, with 10 bases left between them. Germline V lookup: CDR1 MNHEY, CDR2 SVGAGI. CDR3 nucleotide sequence: TGTGCCAGCGTGGGGGCAGCAACTAATGAAAAACTGTTTTTT. Amino acids: CASVGAATNEKLFF.

This chain links TRBV7-9 with TRBJ1-2, with 8 bases lining up with TRBD1. Trimming removed 5 bases from V and 4 bases from J; junction bases left unmatched: 12. Germline V gene lookup returns CDR1 SEHNR and CDR2 FQNEAQ (reference sequence). There are 16 residues in the CDR3. The CDR3 DNA sequence: TGTGCCAGCAGCCCCTGGACAGGGACGAGCGGCTATGGCTACACCTTC. Protein product: CASSPWTGTSGYGYTF.